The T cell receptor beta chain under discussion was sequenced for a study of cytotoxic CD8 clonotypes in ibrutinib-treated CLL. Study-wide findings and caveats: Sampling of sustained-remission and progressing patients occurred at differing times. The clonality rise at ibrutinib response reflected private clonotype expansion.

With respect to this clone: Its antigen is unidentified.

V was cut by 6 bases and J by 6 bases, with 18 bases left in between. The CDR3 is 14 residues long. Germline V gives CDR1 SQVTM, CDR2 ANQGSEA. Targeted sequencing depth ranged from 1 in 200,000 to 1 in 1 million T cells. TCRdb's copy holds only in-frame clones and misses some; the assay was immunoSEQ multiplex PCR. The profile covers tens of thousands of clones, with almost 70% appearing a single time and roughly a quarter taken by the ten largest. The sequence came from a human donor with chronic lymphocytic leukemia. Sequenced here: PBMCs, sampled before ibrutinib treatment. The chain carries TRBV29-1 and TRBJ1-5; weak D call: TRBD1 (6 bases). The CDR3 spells CSVSAGGTGQPQHF. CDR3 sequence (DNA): TGCAGCGTGTCCGCGGGGGGCACAGGTCAGCCCCAGCATTTT.